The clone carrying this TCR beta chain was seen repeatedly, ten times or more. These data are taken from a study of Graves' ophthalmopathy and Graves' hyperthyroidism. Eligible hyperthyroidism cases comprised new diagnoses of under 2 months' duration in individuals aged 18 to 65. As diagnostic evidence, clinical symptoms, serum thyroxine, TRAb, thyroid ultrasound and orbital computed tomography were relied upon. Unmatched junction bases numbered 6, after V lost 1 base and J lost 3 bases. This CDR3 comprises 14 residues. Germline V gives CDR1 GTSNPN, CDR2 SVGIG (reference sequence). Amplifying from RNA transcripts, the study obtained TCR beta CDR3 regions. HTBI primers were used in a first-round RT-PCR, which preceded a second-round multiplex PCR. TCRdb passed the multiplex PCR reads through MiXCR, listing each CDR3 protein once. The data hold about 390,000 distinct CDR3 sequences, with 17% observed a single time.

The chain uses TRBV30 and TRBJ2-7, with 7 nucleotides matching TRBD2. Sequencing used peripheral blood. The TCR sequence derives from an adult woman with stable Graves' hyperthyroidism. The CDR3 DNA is TGTGCCTGGAGTGCCGGGACTACCTTCTACGAGCAGTACTTC. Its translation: CAWSAGTTFYEQYF.